Listed here are 21 T cell receptor beta chains from one sample, sequenced in a study of T cells in Graves' hyperthyroidism and ophthalmopathy. From RNA transcripts, TCR beta CDR3 regions were amplified. RT-PCR in the first round (using the HTBI primer set) targeted the TCR CDR3. TCRdb reprocessed the multiplex PCR reads via MiXCR and lists one record per CDR3 protein. The sample lists around 340,000 distinct CDR3 sequences, 14% occurring once. The sequencing sample was made of blood. Source of these receptors: a woman younger than 45 with Graves' hyperthyroidism.

The table lists this clonotype with many counts. The chain has TRBV28 and TRBJ1-5; D is unresolved. The germline gives CDR1 MDHEN, CDR2 SYDVKM. The CDR3 is 13 residues long. Trimming shortened V by 6 bases and J by 5 bases, and 11 bases separated the two germline ends. The CDR3 is CASSAIRDQPQHF. The CDR3 DNA follows: TGTGCCAGCAGCGCAATCAGAGATCAGCCCCAGCATTTT.

This clonotype was counted only a few times. The chain links TRBV10-3 to TRBJ1-2; D is ambiguous. Germline CDR1 reads ENHRY; CDR2 reads SYGVKD. V gave up 2 bases and J gave up 8 bases, with 9 bases separating them. The CDR3 spans 12 residues. The CDR3 protein is CAISEEGDGYTF. CDR3 in DNA: TGTGCCATCAGTGAGGAAGGTGACGGCTACACCTTC.

The CDR3 coding sequence is TGTGCCAGCAGCGAAGGAGGGCTTAATTCACCCCTCCACTTT. It codes for CASSEGGLNSPLHF. The chain couples TRBV5-4 to TRBJ1-6; D is ambiguous. This CDR3 region has 14 residues. Germline V lookup: CDR1 SGHNT, CDR2 YYREEE (reference sequence). Trimming took 4 bases from V and 6 from J, leaving 11 bases between them.

This clonotype was found a few times. The rearrangement links TRBV7-9 to TRBJ2-7; 14 nucleotides line up with TRBD2. The V gene's germline CDR1 is SEHNR and CDR2 FQNEAQ (reference sequence). After removal of 2 bases from V and 1 base from J, the junction contained 16 bases not matched to a gene. This CDR3 region has 21 residues. The CDR3 protein is CASSLPTREGLAGGPSYEQYF. The CDR3, as DNA: TGTGCCAGCAGCTTACCCACTCGAGAAGGACTAGCGGGAGGACCATCCTACGAGCAGTACTTC.

This chain joins TRBV20-1 and TRBJ2-1, with D possibly TRBD2 on 6 matching bases. This CDR3 region has 13 residues. V was cut by 7 bases and J by 1 base, with 11 bases left in between. Looked up from germline, CDR1 is DFQATT and CDR2 is SNEGSKA (reference sequence). The CDR3 loop reads CSGEGRSYNEQFF. For the CDR3, the DNA is TGCAGTGGCGAGGGGAGGTCCTACAATGAGCAGTTCTTC.

This clonotype was seen a few times. The rearrangement uses TRBV2 and TRBJ2-2; 8 bases are shared with TRBD2. The CDR3 spans 15 residues. Per the germline V gene, CDR1 is SNHLY and CDR2 is FYNNEI. With 4 bases clipped from V and 7 bases from J, the junction kept 8 bases outside the gene matches. The CDR3 sequence: CASSGAAGVVGELFF. The CDR3 DNA reads TGTGCCAGCAGTGGAGCAGCGGGAGTTGTCGGGGAGCTGTTTTTT.

This rearrangement joins TRBV7-2 to TRBJ2-1; TRBD2 matches at 7 bases. Losses at the gene ends were 5 bases for V and 6 bases for J; bases not matched to a gene: 16. Germline V gives CDR1 SGHTA, CDR2 FQGNSA. The CDR3 is made up of 17 amino acids. The CDR3 protein is CASSSGGGGSVPNEQFF. The CDR3 DNA reads TGTGCCAGCAGCAGTGGGGGTGGCGGGAGTGTTCCCAATGAGCAGTTCTTC.

This clonotype was seen many times. This chain links TRBV7-9 with TRBJ2-7; 12 nucleotides line up with TRBD1. There are 18 residues in the CDR3. CDR1 and CDR2 from the germline V gene are SEHNR and FQNEAQ (reference sequence). V shed 0 bases, J shed 5 bases, and the junction held 11 bases outside the gene matches. CDR3: CASSLALGKGQGAHEQYF. In DNA form, the CDR3 reads TGTGCCAGCAGCTTAGCGCTCGGTAAGGGACAGGGGGCCCACGAGCAGTACTTC.

Concerning this clonotype: One end of the junction varies from germline; a read error may be responsible. V and J are TRBV5-1 and TRBJ2-2, with TRBD1 as a possible D gene (6 bases). Germline V CDR1 and CDR2: SGHRS, YFSETQ. The CDR3 sequence is 14 residues long. The chain's CDR3 is CASSLARDTGELLF. CDR3 coding DNA: TGCGCCAGCAGCTTGGCCAGGGACACCGGGGAGCTGCTTTTT.

The table lists this clonotype with a few counts. The rearrangement uses TRBV30 and TRBJ1-2, with a tentative D call TRBD1 (6 bases). Germline values: CDR1 GTSNPN, CDR2 SVGIG (reference sequence). Trimming removed 0 bases at V and 7 bases at J, with 18 bases between. There are 15 residues in the CDR3. CDR3 region: CAWSVRGIGGSGYTF. CDR3 DNA: TGTGCCTGGAGTGTAAGGGGGATAGGGGGGTCTGGCTACACCTTC. Full variable domain (remainder filled in from reference TRBV30 and TRBJ1-2): SQTIHQWPATLVQPVGSPLSLECTVEGTSNPNLYWYRQAAGRGLQLLFYSVGIGQISSEVPQNLSASRPQDRQFILSSKKLLLSDSGFYLCAWSVRGIGGSGYTFGSGTRLTVV.

Ten or more counts support this clonotype. The chain recombines TRBV3-1 with TRBJ1-1; 8 bases are a match to TRBD1. V lost 8 bases and J lost 5; bases outside the gene matches: 7. The CDR3 consists of 13 residues. Per the germline V gene, CDR1 is LGHDT and CDR2 is YNNKEL (reference sequence). CDR3 nucleotide sequence: TGTGCCAGCCGAGGACAGGGACTAACTGAAGCTTTCTTT. This codes for CASRGQGLTEAFF.

This clonotype was seen only a few times. This chain links TRBV20-1 with TRBJ2-6; 7 bases are shared with TRBD2. This CDR3 has 15 residues. The V and J ends lost 6 bases and 1 base, in that order; junction bases with no gene match: 6. Per the germline V gene, CDR1 is DFQATT and CDR2 is SNEGSKA (reference sequence). Here the CDR3 reads CSAKPGGSGANVLTF. The CDR3 DNA reads TGCAGTGCGAAACCCGGGGGGTCTGGGGCCAACGTCCTGACTTTC.

Only a few counts were recorded for this clonotype. The V gene is TRBV20-1, the J gene TRBJ2-7; TRBD1 is a possible D gene (5 bases). The CDR3 sequence is 12 residues long. V dropped 3 bases and J dropped 5 bases, with 11 bases sitting between them. In germline, CDR1 is DFQATT, CDR2 SNEGSKA (reference sequence). The CDR3 nucleotides read TGCAGTGCTAGTAGGGGATTGGACGAGCAGTACTTC. Translation: CSASRGLDEQYF.

J is TRBJ2-1 and V is TRBV20-1, with D possibly called TRBD1 or TRBD2 (5 bases each). This CDR3 has 16 amino acids. Germline loops: CDR1 DFQATT, CDR2 SNEGSKA (reference sequence). The chain's CDR3 is CSPEKILRGPYNEQFF. The DNA of the CDR3 is TGCAGCCCTGAAAAGATCCTTCGGGGCCCCTACAATGAGCAGTTCTTC.

In its sample, this clonotype was seen many times. This chain links TRBV7-6 with TRBJ1-4; no reliable D call. V was trimmed by 1 base and J by 0 bases, leaving 6 bases between them. Germline values: CDR1 SGHVS, CDR2 FNYEAQ. The CDR3 covers 15 residues. CDR3 sequence: CASSLEAATNEKLFF. The DNA for the CDR3 is TGTGCCAGCAGCTTAGAAGCTGCAACTAATGAAAAACTGTTTTTT.

About this clonotype: Just one base apart from a much larger clone, this may be a read error. The chain combines TRBV28 with TRBJ2-6; TRBD1 or TRBD2 may be the D gene (5 bases each). The CDR3 has 14 residues. Germline CDR1 MDHEN, CDR2 SYDVKM. The CDR3, as DNA: TGTGCCAGCATCGAGGGCTCTGGGGCCAACGTCCTGAGTTTC. This codes for CASIEGSGANVLSF.

The genes are TRBV27 and TRBJ2-7, with 7 positions matching TRBD2. Germline V CDR1 and CDR2: MNHEY, SMNVEV (reference sequence). The CDR3 runs 13 residues. J was trimmed by 6 bases and V by 2 bases; bases with no gene match: 4. The CDR3 spells CASSLGGGGEQYF. The CDR3 nucleotides are TGTGCCAGCAGTTTAGGCGGGGGTGGCGAGCAGTACTTC.

At least ten counts were recorded for this clonotype. This chain connects TRBV28 to TRBJ2-1; 8 positions match TRBD2. Looked up from germline, CDR1 is MDHEN and CDR2 is SYDVKM. This CDR3 is built from 15 residues. V gave up 1 base and J gave up 9 bases; unmatched junction bases: 8. The CDR3 is CASSLSPSGHVEQFF. The CDR3 region has the DNA TGTGCCAGCAGTTTATCGCCTAGCGGGCATGTTGAGCAGTTCTTC.

This chain connects TRBV28 to TRBJ2-2; possibly TRBD1 for D (6 bases). The germline V and J ends were trimmed by 1 base and 1 base, with 22 bases remaining between them. Germline assignment: CDR1 MDHEN and CDR2 SYDVKM. The CDR3 is 20 residues long. CDR3 coding DNA: TGTGCCAGCAGTTTATTGGCGGACAGTCTCCCAATTTTGAACACCGGGGAGCTGTTTTTT. Protein sequence: CASSLLADSLPILNTGELFF. Looking up the rest from reference TRBV28 and TRBJ2-2 gives the full variable domain: DVKVTQSSRYLVKRTGEKVFLECVQDMDHENMFWYRQDPGLGLRLIYFSYDVKMKEKGDIPEGYSVSREKKERFSLILESASTNQTSMYLCASSLLADSLPILNTGELFFGEGSRLTVL.

This clonotype was counted only a few times. This chain links TRBV7-9 with TRBJ1-6; D remains ambiguous. The CDR3 totals 17 residues. V was cut by 5 bases and J by 7 bases, with 21 bases left in between. Germline V gives CDR1 SEHNR, CDR2 FQNEAQ (reference sequence). This CDR3 is CASSPNEGFERNSPLHF. The CDR3, as DNA: TGTGCCAGCAGCCCAAATGAGGGCTTTGAGAGGAATTCACCCCTCCACTTT.

The V call is TRBV5-1, the J call TRBJ2-3; 8 bases fit TRBD1. CDR3 size: 18 residues. The J segment lost 1 base and the V segment lost 0 bases, leaving 10 bases of the junction unmatched. Germline values: CDR1 SGHRS, CDR2 YFSETQ. CDR3 bases: TGCGCCAGCAGCTTGGGGCAGGGGGCGGTACTTGGCACAGATACGCAGTATTTT. Its translation: CASSLGQGAVLGTDTQYF. The full variable domain, with the rest looked up from reference TRBV5-1 and TRBJ2-3, is KAGVTQTPRYLIKTRGQQVTLSCSPISGHRSVSWYQQTPGQGLQFLFEYFSETQRNKGNFPGRFSGRQFSNSRSEMNVSTLELGDSALYLCASSLGQGAVLGTDTQYFGPGTRLTVL.